The rows below give T cell receptor beta chains drawn from one sample of a study of Graves' ophthalmopathy and Graves' hyperthyroidism. TCRdb re-analysed the multiplex PCR reads in MiXCR, keeping a single row per CDR3 protein. The data show around 1,200,000 distinct CDR3 sequences, with about 36% seen just once and 11% held by the top ten. Material: peripheral blood or thyroid tissue (not recorded which). Receptors were obtained from an adult man with Graves' hyperthyroidism. The CDR3 runs from the conserved cysteine through the conserved F or W. The D gene is left open where the match is weak. Expanded clones are given a class, and other clones once, few, many or no size at all.

v_call: TRBV19
j_call: TRBJ1-2
clone_size: NA
d_call: NA
cdr3_nt: TGTGCCAGTAGGCGCAGGGTTCGTGGCTACACCTTC
cdr3_aa: CASRRRVRGYTF

v_call: TRBV20-1
j_call: TRBJ1-2
clone_size: NA
d_call: NA
cdr3_nt: TGCAGTGCTAGCCCCGGCGGGGAGGGCTACACCTTC
cdr3_aa: CSASPGGEGYTF

v_call: TRBV10-3
j_call: TRBJ2-5
clone_size: many
d_call: TRBD1
cdr3_nt: TGTGCCATCAGCACAGGGGTGGGGGAGACCCAGTACTTC
cdr3_aa: CAISTGVGETQYF

v_call: TRBV5-6
j_call: TRBJ2-2
clone_size: few
d_call: NA
cdr3_nt: TGTGCCAGCAGCTTGGATTGGGCCGGGGAGCTGTTTTTT
cdr3_aa: CASSLDWAGELFF

v_call: TRBV20-1
j_call: TRBJ2-7
clone_size: NA
d_call: TRBD2
cdr3_nt: TGCAGTGCTAGAAGAACCCTAGCGGGAGAGTTCGGGCAGTACTTC
cdr3_aa: CSARRTLAGEFGQYF

v_call: TRBV4-1
j_call: TRBJ2-7
clone_size: NA
d_call: TRBD2
cdr3_nt: TGCGCCAGCAGCCCGCTGACTAGCGGGAGCCACGAGCAGTACTTC
cdr3_aa: CASSPLTSGSHEQYF

v_call: TRBV7-3
j_call: TRBJ2-2
clone_size: many
d_call: TRBD1
cdr3_nt: TGTGCCAGCAGCGCCTTGGGACAGGGGGCCGGGGAGCTGTTTTTT
cdr3_aa: CASSALGQGAGELFF

v_call: TRBV7-9
j_call: TRBJ1-5
clone_size: NA
d_call: NA
cdr3_nt: TGTGCCAGCAGCTTCAGGACAGCGGACCGACACGAGCATTTT
cdr3_aa: CASSFRTADRHEHF

v_call: TRBV12-3/TRBV12-4
j_call: TRBJ1-5
clone_size: many
d_call: NA
cdr3_nt: TGTGCCAGCAGTGGGGACACTAATCAGCCCCAGCATTTT
cdr3_aa: CASSGDTNQPQHF

v_call: TRBV10-3
j_call: TRBJ1-2
clone_size: NA
d_call: NA
cdr3_nt: TGTGCCATCAGTGCGGGATTGTCCTATGGCTACACCTTC
cdr3_aa: CAISAGLSYGYTF

v_call: TRBV10-3
j_call: TRBJ2-7
clone_size: many
d_call: TRBD1
cdr3_nt: TGTGCCATCAGTCCCGGGACAGGCAACTACGAGCAGTACTTC
cdr3_aa: CAISPGTGNYEQYF

v_call: TRBV10-3
j_call: TRBJ1-1
clone_size: NA
d_call: NA
cdr3_nt: TGTGCCATCAGTTACTCCTTGGCGACGGGCTCCGATGAAGCTTTCTTT
cdr3_aa: CAISYSLATGSDEAFF